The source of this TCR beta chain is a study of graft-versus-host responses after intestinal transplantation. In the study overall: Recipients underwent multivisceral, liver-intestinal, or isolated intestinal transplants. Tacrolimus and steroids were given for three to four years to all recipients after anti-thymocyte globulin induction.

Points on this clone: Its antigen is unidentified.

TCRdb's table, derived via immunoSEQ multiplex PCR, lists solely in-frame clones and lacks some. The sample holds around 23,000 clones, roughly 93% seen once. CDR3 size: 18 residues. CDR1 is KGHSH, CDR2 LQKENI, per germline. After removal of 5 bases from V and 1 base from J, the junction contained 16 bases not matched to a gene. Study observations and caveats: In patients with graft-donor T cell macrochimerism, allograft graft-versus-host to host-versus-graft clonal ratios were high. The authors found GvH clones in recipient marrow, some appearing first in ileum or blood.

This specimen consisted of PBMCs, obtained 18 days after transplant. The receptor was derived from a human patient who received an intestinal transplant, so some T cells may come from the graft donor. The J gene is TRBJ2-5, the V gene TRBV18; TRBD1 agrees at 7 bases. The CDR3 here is CASSKTGTEVLFQETQYF. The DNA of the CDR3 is TGTGCCAGCTCAAAAACCGGGACAGAGGTCCTATTCCAAGAGACCCAGTACTTC.